A single sample gave rise to the 30 T cell receptor beta chains below, sequenced in a study of patients and donors after allogeneic stem cell transplantation. TCRdb called the RT-PCR reads again in MiXCR, with one record for every CDR3 protein. The sample has about a million distinct CDR3 sequences, roughly 17% seen once. The sequencing sample was made of blood, either unsorted or a sorted T cell fraction (not recorded which). The receptors originated from a human donor who was either an allogeneic HSCT recipient or a stem cell or donor lymphocyte infusion donor (not recorded which). It is not recorded whose cells these are; they may come from a transplant donor.

This clonotype has a handful of counts. V usage is TRBV3-1 and J usage is TRBJ1-4; D is undetermined. The ends were cut back, 3 bases at V and 7 bases at J, with 9 bases in the middle. Per the germline V gene, CDR1 is LGHDT and CDR2 is YNNKEL (reference sequence). The CDR3 contains 13 residues. The CDR3 sequence is CASSHSSGEKLFF. CDR3 sequence (DNA): TGTGCCAGCAGCCATTCAAGTGGTGAAAAACTGTTTTTT.

There are a few counts of this clonotype. This rearrangement joins TRBV2 to TRBJ2-3; 9 bases match TRBD2. V dropped 8 bases and J dropped 5; count of bases not matched to a gene: 11. Germline CDR1 and CDR2: SNHLY and FYNNEI. The CDR3 is made up of 15 amino acids. CDR3 residues: CASRPMAGGGDTQYF. The CDR3 coding sequence is TGTGCCAGCCGTCCGATGGCGGGAGGGGGAGATACGCAGTATTTT.

The rearrangement joins TRBV12-3 or TRBV12-4 to TRBJ1-5, with D uncertain. The CDR3 is 14 amino acids. Trimming shortened V by 3 bases and J by 10 bases, and 16 bases separated the two germline ends. The CDR3 DNA follows: TGTGCCAGCAGTTTTGGGAAAACTGCTTTACCCCAGCATTTT. Its translation is CASSFGKTALPQHF.

This clonotype has just a few counts. The J gene is TRBJ1-1, the V gene TRBV9, with D hard to call. Germline V gives CDR1 SGDLS, CDR2 YYNGEE. Trimming shortened V by 3 bases and J by 3 bases, and 9 bases separated the two germline ends. CDR3 size: 13 residues. CDR3 sequence (DNA): TGTGCCAGCAGCGCCCTGTGGTACACTGAAGCTTTCTTT. Protein product: CASSALWYTEAFF.

This clonotype was detected a few times. CDR3 sequence reads: CASSSGPGEQYF. The CDR3 nucleotides are TGCGCCAGCAGCTCGGGACCGGGGGAGCAGTACTTC. The genes are TRBV5-1 and TRBJ2-7, with D perhaps being TRBD1 or TRBD2 (5 bases each). CDR3 length: 12 residues. Germline lookup yields CDR1 SGHRS and CDR2 YFSETQ. V gave up 3 bases and J gave up 7 bases, with 11 bases separating them. Full variable domain (rest looked up from reference TRBV5-1 and TRBJ2-7): KAGVTQTPRYLIKTRGQQVTLSCSPISGHRSVSWYQQTPGQGLQFLFEYFSETQRNKGNFPGRFSGRQFSNSRSEMNVSTLELGDSALYLCASSSGPGEQYFGPGTRLTVT.

This clonotype was observed a handful of times. V and J are TRBV7-2 and TRBJ1-2; D might be TRBD1 (6 bases). The V end was cut by 8 bases, the J end by 8 bases, with 21 bases between. The CDR3 is made up of 14 amino acids. CDR1 is SGHTA and CDR2 is FQGNSA in the germline V gene. DNA of the CDR3: TGTGCCAGCGGCGTACTGACAGGATTGGGAGGCTACACCTTC. Residues: CASGVLTGLGGYTF. Full variable domain (rest looked up from reference TRBV7-2 and TRBJ1-2): GAGVSQSPSNKVTEKGKDVELRCDPISGHTALYWYRQSLGQGLEFLIYFQGNSAPDKSGLPSDRFSAERTGGSVSTLTIQRTQQEDSAVYLCASGVLTGLGGYTFGSGTRLTVV.

This clonotype came up many times. The chain uses TRBV20-1 and TRBJ2-5, with 8 bases that match TRBD2. This CDR3 is built from 14 residues. Unmatched junction bases numbered 10, after V lost 5 bases and J lost 5 bases. Germline V gene data show CDR1 as DFQATT and CDR2 as SNEGSKA (reference sequence). Here the CDR3 reads CSAERTSGGETQYF. The CDR3 DNA reads as TGCAGTGCTGAAAGAACTAGCGGAGGGGAGACCCAGTACTTC.

The chain carries TRBV7-2 and TRBJ1-5; 8 bases align to TRBD1. Per the germline V gene, CDR1 is SGHTA and CDR2 is FQGNSA. The CDR3 consists of 17 residues. The junction had 13 bases not matched to a gene; V was cut back by 2 bases and J by 7 bases. The CDR3 coding sequence is TGTGCCAGCAGCTTAACCGGGGCAGGGGGCGGGAGGCAGCCCCAGCATTTT. This codes for CASSLTGAGGGRQPQHF.

This chain links TRBV4-3 with TRBJ2-7; D not resolved. CDR3 length equals 14 residues. The V gene's germline CDR1 is LGHNA and CDR2 YSLEER. V was clipped by 0 bases and J by 3 bases, with 9 bases between them. The CDR3 spells CASSQDPDSYEQYF. CDR3 nucleotide sequence: TGCGCCAGCAGCCAAGATCCAGATAGCTACGAGCAGTACTTC.

The chain combines TRBV29-1 with TRBJ2-3, with TRBD1 matching over 7 bases. Germline V gives CDR1 SQVTM, CDR2 ANQGSEA. There are 15 residues in the CDR3. V was clipped by 4 bases and J by 0 bases; unmatched bases: 7. The CDR3 loop is CSVVLGTASTDTQYF. The CDR3, as DNA: TGCAGCGTTGTTCTTGGGACAGCTAGCACAGATACGCAGTATTTT.

This clonotype was counted between two and nine times. This chain joins TRBV4-3 and TRBJ1-5; possible D gene TRBD1, 5 bases. Looked up from germline, CDR1 is LGHNA and CDR2 is YSLEER. CDR3 length equals 14 residues. The ends were cut back, 0 bases at V and 11 bases at J, with 14 bases in the middle. The CDR3 loop reads CASSQEWGSLTQHF. CDR3 in DNA: TGCGCCAGCAGCCAAGAGTGGGGCTCGCTGACCCAGCATTTT.

The chain employs TRBV10-3 and TRBJ2-7; D not resolved. The V and J ends lost 5 bases and 0 bases respectively, with 8 bases between them. The CDR3 consists of 13 residues. CDR1 is ENHRY and CDR2 is SYGVKD in the germline V gene. The CDR3 DNA follows: TGTGCCATCAGTCCTGGGTCCTCCTACGAGCAGTACTTC. It is translated as CAISPGSSYEQYF.

The V call is TRBV12-3 or TRBV12-4, the J call TRBJ1-1; 11 nucleotides line up with TRBD1. The V gene end was trimmed by 6 bases and the J gene end by 13 bases; junction bases not matched to a gene: 10. CDR3 length: 13 residues. CDR3 sequence reads: CASRDRGRVGLFF. The CDR3 DNA is TGTGCCAGCAGGGACAGGGGGCGGGTAGGTCTTTTCTTT.

This clonotype has more than one count but fewer than ten. The chain uses TRBV7-9 and TRBJ1-1, with D perhaps matching TRBD1 (5 bases). The CDR3 has 16 residues. The germline V gene encodes CDR1 SEHNR and CDR2 FQNEAQ (reference sequence). The ends were cut back, 5 bases at V and 0 bases at J, with 16 bases in the middle. In DNA, the CDR3 is TGTGCCAGCAGCCGGGGCAGGGCCTCTATGAACACTGAAGCTTTCTTT. This encodes CASSRGRASMNTEAFF.

The chain combines TRBV9 with TRBJ2-7; D is unclear. Deletions cut 0 bases from V and 2 bases from J, with 9 bases between. The CDR3 loop spans 14 amino acids. The V gene's germline CDR1 is SGDLS and CDR2 YYNGEE. In DNA form, the CDR3 reads TGTGCCAGCAGCGTAGCCGACGGAACCTACGAGCAGTACTTC. This codes for CASSVADGTYEQYF.

In DNA form, the CDR3 reads TGCGCCAGCAGCTTGGTGGCAGCCATGTCCTACGAGCAGTACTTC. Its translation is CASSLVAAMSYEQYF. The chain recombines TRBV5-1 with TRBJ2-7; D not certain. V lost 0 bases, J lost 1 base, and 11 bases lay in between. The CDR3 totals 15 residues. Germline CDR1 reads SGHRS; CDR2 reads YFSETQ.

This chain joins TRBV19 and TRBJ1-2; the D gene is possibly TRBD1 (6 bases). V dropped 9 bases and J dropped 5 bases, with 19 bases sitting between them. The CDR3 is made up of 14 amino acids. CDR1 is LNHDA and CDR2 is SQIVND in the germline V gene (reference sequence). The DNA for the CDR3 is TGTGCCAGCAACGAACAGGGTCGGATTTATGGCTACACCTTC. Its protein is CASNEQGRIYGYTF.

CDR3 amino acids: CASSLLGQRGSNEQFF. The CDR3 DNA sequence: TGCGCCAGCAGCTTGCTAGGCCAGCGGGGGAGCAATGAGCAGTTCTTC. This chain connects TRBV5-1 to TRBJ2-1; 8 bases are a match to TRBD2. J lost 6 bases, V lost 1 base, and 9 bases had no gene match. Germline V gene data show CDR1 as SGHRS and CDR2 as YFSETQ. The CDR3 spans 16 residues.

In its sample, this clonotype was seen many times. This sequence joins TRBV6-1 and TRBJ2-1, with 8 bases lining up with TRBD2. Germline CDR1 reads MNHNS; CDR2 reads SASEGT. The CDR3 is made up of 15 amino acids. J was trimmed by 0 bases and V by 6 bases; bases with no gene match: 4. CDR3 region: CASSLSGISYNEQFF. The CDR3 nucleotides read TGTGCCAGCAGCCTTAGCGGGATCTCCTACAATGAGCAGTTCTTC.

The genes are TRBV14 and TRBJ2-7; D remains unclear. V was trimmed by 1 base and J by 6 bases, leaving 16 bases between them. This CDR3 is built from 15 residues. CDR1 is SGHDN and CDR2 is FVKESK in the germline V gene. CDR3 coding DNA: TGTGCCAGCAGCCAAGCGGGCAGAAATTGGGGCGAGCAGTACTTC. Its translation: CASSQAGRNWGEQYF.

J is TRBJ2-2 and V is TRBV24-1; 13 nucleotides match TRBD2. This CDR3 comprises 18 residues. Trimming at V came to 4 bases and at J to 4 bases, leaving 8 bases not matched to a gene. Germline assignment: CDR1 KGHDR and CDR2 SFDVKD. The CDR3 nucleotides are TGTGCCACCAGTGACCGCGGACTAGCGGGAGTTTTCACCGGGGAGCTGTTTTTT. Translating gives CATSDRGLAGVFTGELFF.

This clonotype showed up just a few times. This rearrangement joins TRBV4-2 to TRBJ1-1; perhaps TRBD1 as D (6 bases). Trimming removed 0 bases at V and 1 base at J, with 9 bases between. CDR1 and CDR2 from the germline V gene are LGHNA and YNFKEQ. The CDR3 totals 15 residues. The CDR3 bases are TGTGCCAGCAGCCAAGAACGGGACACGAACACTGAAGCTTTCTTT. This encodes CASSQERDTNTEAFF.

This clonotype has more than one count but fewer than ten. This chain connects TRBV5-1 to TRBJ2-5; a weak D match, TRBD1 (5 bases). The CDR3 length is 16 residues. V was clipped by 5 bases and J by 5 bases, with 22 bases between them. Germline-derived CDR1 and CDR2 are SGHRS and YFSETQ. The CDR3 nucleotides are TGCGCCAGCAGTGGAAAAACAGGTTCCGGGCGGGAGACCCAGTACTTC. This encodes CASSGKTGSGRETQYF.

This clonotype was recorded many times. For the CDR3, the DNA is TGTGCCAGCATTGATCGGGGAGCAGGAAATGAGCAGTTCTTC. This codes for CASIDRGAGNEQFF. The V and J genes are TRBV28 and TRBJ2-1; TRBD2 is a possible D gene (5 bases). CDR3 length equals 14 residues. The germline CDR1 and CDR2 sequences are MDHEN and SYDVKM. The ends were cut back, 7 bases at V and 7 bases at J, with 17 bases in the middle.

The chain links TRBV3-1 to TRBJ2-7; the D is unclear. CDR1 and CDR2 from the germline V gene are LGHDT and YNNKEL (reference sequence). There are 12 residues in the CDR3. Trimming stripped 5 bases from V and 1 base from J, with 6 bases between. CDR3: CASSFESYEQYF. CDR3 in DNA: TGTGCCAGCAGCTTCGAATCCTACGAGCAGTACTTC.

This clonotype was seen a few times. A junction end diverges from the germline sequence, so it may reflect a read error. The chain links TRBV6-5 to TRBJ1-1; no reliable D call. The CDR3 length is 13 residues. Germline lookup yields CDR1 MNHEY and CDR2 SVGAGI. CDR3 nucleotides: TGTGCCAGCAATTACTCGAAGGTTACTGAAGCTTTCTTT. Translated: CASNYSKVTEAFF.

This chain uses TRBV6-1 with TRBJ2-3; TRBD2 might be the D (5 bases). Deletions cut 3 bases from V and 6 bases from J, with 10 bases between. The CDR3 totals 13 residues. The germline gives CDR1 MNHNS, CDR2 SASEGT. The CDR3 loop reads CASSEGWRDTQYF. Here the CDR3 DNA reads TGTGCCAGCAGTGAGGGTTGGAGGGATACGCAGTATTTT.

This sequence joins TRBV6-5 and TRBJ2-5; tentatively, D is TRBD1 or TRBD2 (6 bases each). The germline V gene has CDR1 MNHEY and CDR2 SVGAGI. The CDR3 spans 15 residues. V was clipped by 4 bases and J by 1 base, with 13 bases between them. CDR3 amino acids: CASSLGGWGQETQYF. CDR3 sequence (DNA): TGTGCCAGCAGTTTGGGGGGCTGGGGCCAAGAGACCCAGTACTTC.

This clonotype was observed a few times. The chain combines TRBV9 with TRBJ1-3; D gene ambiguous. This CDR3 comprises 16 residues. V lost 0 bases and J lost 0, with 10 bases in between. Per the germline V gene, CDR1 is SGDLS and CDR2 is YYNGEE. The CDR3 region is CASSVVGSRSGNTIYF. CDR3 coding DNA: TGTGCCAGCAGCGTAGTGGGGAGCCGCTCTGGAAACACCATATATTTT.

This sequence joins TRBV5-1 and TRBJ1-5, with a possible D match to TRBD1 (5 bases). The CDR3 totals 14 residues. Trimming stripped 4 bases from V and 7 bases from J, with 15 bases between. Germline values: CDR1 SGHRS, CDR2 YFSETQ. The CDR3: CASSLAIGGQPQHF. Here the CDR3 DNA reads TGCGCCAGCAGCCTAGCGATCGGGGGGCAGCCCCAGCATTTT.